The T cell receptor (beta chain) described here comes from a study of blood T cell repertoires in COVID-19. The V segment lost 7 bases and the J segment 4 bases; nucleotides outside the gene matches: 12. Germline V gene sequence: CDR1 SGHRS, CDR2 YFSETQ. The CDR3 spans 16 residues. Profiled with immunoSEQ multiplex PCR; TCRdb holds only in-frame clones, not every one. The data show 200,000 to 250,000 clones, 92% seen once. The specimen sequenced was peripheral blood. The clonotype was recovered from a man under 40 with acute or convalescent COVID-19. This rearrangement joins TRBV5-1 to TRBJ2-2; 8 bases fit TRBD1. CDR3 amino acids: CASLFPGGAGTGELFF. The DNA of the CDR3 is TGCGCCAGCCTTTTCCCAGGGGGCGCGGGCACCGGGGAGCTGTTTTTT.